This T cell receptor beta chain was sequenced during a study of radiation and T cells in renal cell carcinoma. The time point was: blood 4 weeks post-SBRT, at nephrectomy. Specified treatment: 15 Gy SBRT to primary tumor, nephrectomy 4 weeks later. Sequencing used immunoSEQ multiplex PCR; TCRdb keeps in-frame clones, though not all of them. The top ten clones hold approximately 10% of a sample with roughly 170,000 clones, 88% of them seen once. About this clone: Its antigen is as yet unknown.

Broader study findings: Without pretreatment biopsies, baseline tumor clonotype presence was undetermined. Top tumor clonotypes rose in blood 2 weeks post-radiation, then contracted.

The input for sequencing was blood, taken from a patient whose treatment included radiotherapy and nephrectomy. The TCR was taken from a woman aged 50 to 60 with renal cell carcinoma.

The CDR3 reads CASSGQGRGNEQFF. In DNA form, the CDR3 reads TGTGCCAGCTCGGGACAGGGCCGGGGCAATGAGCAGTTCTTC. This chain uses TRBV18 with TRBJ2-1, with 9 bases fitting TRBD1. The CDR3 is 14 amino acids. Looked up from germline, CDR1 is KGHSH and CDR2 is LQKENI. V shed 6 bases, J shed 6 bases, and the junction held 6 bases outside the gene matches.